The 9 T cell receptor beta chains in this list originate from one sample, sequenced in a study of response to subunit inactivated influenza vaccine. One entry per CDR3 protein, called by TCRdb with MiXCR from the RT-PCR reads. Of about 780,000 distinct CDR3 sequences listed, under 20% were seen once; the top ten hold 11%. This specimen was PBMCs from blood, taken more than 4 days after vaccination. The receptors here all came from a man aged 50-59 years who received an inactivated influenza vaccine.

This clonotype has only a few counts. The chain has TRBV20-1 and TRBJ1-1; D is ambiguous. The CDR3 runs to 13 residues. The germline V gene encodes CDR1 DFQATT and CDR2 SNEGSKA (reference sequence). Trimming took 6 bases from V and 0 from J, leaving 11 bases between them. The CDR3 region has the DNA TGCAGTGCCACCCGTCAGGTGAACACTGAAGCTTTCTTT. The encoded protein is CSATRQVNTEAFF.

This clonotype has a handful of counts. CDR3 amino acids: CSAEKDALVYNEQFF. CDR3 in DNA: TGCAGTGCCGAAAAGGACGCTTTAGTTTACAATGAGCAGTTCTTC. The gene calls are TRBV20-1 and TRBJ2-1; D remains ambiguous. The CDR3 spans 15 residues. V was clipped by 6 bases and J by 4 bases, with 19 bases between them. Germline CDR1 DFQATT, CDR2 SNEGSKA (reference sequence).

As to this clonotype: The germline gene is not matched at one end of the junction; a read error may be the cause. V usage is TRBV28 and J usage is TRBJ2-7, with 11 bases that match TRBD1. CDR1 is MDHEN, CDR2 SYDVKM, per germline. This CDR3 is 13 amino acids long. DNA for the CDR3: TGTGCCAGCAGACCCGGGACAGGGGGGGGAGCTGCCTTC. Translating gives CASRPGTGGGAAF.

The chain recombines TRBV6-1 with TRBJ1-2; TRBD1 aligns across 7 bases. CDR1 is MNHNS and CDR2 is SASEGT in the germline V gene. With 5 bases clipped from V and 5 bases from J, the junction kept 5 bases outside the gene matches. This CDR3 contains 13 residues. The CDR3 spells CASSLRDSYGYTF. The DNA of the CDR3 is TGTGCCAGCAGTCTCCGGGACAGTTATGGCTACACCTTC.

This clonotype was counted at least ten times. The chain links TRBV29-1 to TRBJ1-4; D is unresolved. This CDR3 has 11 amino acids. Between the trimmed V and J ends, which lost 4 bases and 10 bases, there was a span of 10 bases. From germline, CDR1 is SQVTM and CDR2 ANQGSEA. CDR3 bases: TGCAGCGTTGCCGAGGCGGGAAAACTGTTTTTT. Translating gives CSVAEAGKLFF. The entire variable domain, with the rest obtained from reference TRBV29-1 and TRBJ1-4, is as follows: SAVISQKPSRDICQRGTSLTIQCQVDSQVTMMFWYRQQPGQSLTLIATANQGSEATYESGFVIDKFPISRPNLTFSTLTVSNMSPEDSSIYLCSVAEAGKLFFGSGTQLSVL.

A few counts support this clonotype. The V and J genes are TRBV5-6 and TRBJ2-3, with D possibly matching TRBD1 (6 bases). This CDR3 is 16 amino acids long. V lost 2 bases and J 4 bases, leaving 17 bases between the germline ends. Germline V gene lookup returns CDR1 SGHDT and CDR2 YYEEEE. The CDR3 DNA reads TGTGCCAGCAGCTTATCAGGGGTCGGGGCGGCAGATACGCAGTATTTT. This encodes CASSLSGVGAADTQYF.

The chain has TRBV5-1 and TRBJ2-2; TRBD1 matches 9 bases. The germline V gene encodes CDR1 SGHRS and CDR2 YFSETQ. The CDR3 length is 15 residues. The V and J ends lost 5 bases and 1 base, in that order; junction bases with no gene match: 3. The CDR3 loop is CASRWTGVNTGELFF. The DNA of the CDR3 is TGCGCCAGCAGGTGGACAGGGGTGAACACCGGGGAGCTGTTTTTT.

V and J are TRBV11-2 and TRBJ1-1, with D perhaps TRBD1 (5 bases). Trimming shortened V by 1 base and J by 4 bases, and 13 bases separated the two germline ends. In germline, CDR1 is SGHAT, CDR2 FQNNGV. The CDR3 spans 15 residues. CDR3 loop: CASSLGTGLATEAFF. CDR3 DNA: TGTGCCAGCAGCTTAGGAACAGGACTGGCCACTGAAGCTTTCTTT.

The CDR3 loop reads CAIKQMNTEAFF. In DNA form, the CDR3 reads TGTGCCATCAAACAGATGAACACTGAAGCTTTCTTT. This chain connects TRBV10-3 to TRBJ1-1; D is unresolved. The CDR3 has 12 residues. V was clipped by 7 bases and J by 0 bases, with 6 bases between them. The germline V gene has CDR1 ENHRY and CDR2 SYGVKD.